The rows below give T cell receptor beta chains drawn from one sample of a study of shared clonotypes between healthy human individuals. Assay: immunoSEQ multiplex PCR; the TCRdb copy retains only in-frame clones and omits some. The data contain fewer than 600,000 clones, roughly 80% of them singletons. Sequenced sample: PBMCs. The receptors come from a woman aged 40 to 55 in good health. Some clones in this sample may be carry-over from other donors' samples. Each CDR3 is given without its conserved first and last residue. Each record gives: J gene, V gene, CDR3 protein.

j_call: TRBJ1-5
v_call: TRBV7-8
cdr3_aa: ASSLAGTGINQPQH

j_call: TRBJ2-7
v_call: TRBV6-5
cdr3_aa: ASSPRTGLYEQY

j_call: TRBJ2-3
v_call: TRBV5-1
cdr3_aa: ASSLGTSGRPDTQY

j_call: TRBJ1-2
v_call: TRBV19
cdr3_aa: ASIRTGDNGYT

j_call: TRBJ2-1
v_call: TRBV6-4
cdr3_aa: ASSDSAGGPGEQF

j_call: TRBJ2-7
v_call: TRBV28
cdr3_aa: ASSLSGRTYEQY

j_call: TRBJ2-7
v_call: TRBV19
cdr3_aa: ASSTPGLFYEQY

j_call: TRBJ2-5
v_call: TRBV28
cdr3_aa: ASSGPETQY

j_call: TRBJ2-2
v_call: TRBV19
cdr3_aa: ASRIPGAGELF

j_call: TRBJ2-7
v_call: TRBV15
cdr3_aa: ATSRVDSYEQY

j_call: TRBJ2-2
v_call: TRBV9
cdr3_aa: ASSESGGLNTGELF

j_call: TRBJ1-5
v_call: TRBV7-9
cdr3_aa: ASSLDRVNQPQH

j_call: TRBJ2-3
v_call: TRBV18
cdr3_aa: ASSQSLDTQY

j_call: TRBJ1-2
v_call: TRBV6-5
cdr3_aa: ASTETGLVGGYT

j_call: TRBJ2-7
v_call: TRBV10-2
cdr3_aa: ASSHSGRAYEQY

j_call: TRBJ2-2
v_call: TRBV27
cdr3_aa: ASSSPVVSGTTGELF

j_call: TRBJ2-7
v_call: TRBV9
cdr3_aa: ASSVGFSEQY

j_call: TRBJ2-7
v_call: TRBV2
cdr3_aa: ASSFGTGTYEQY

j_call: TRBJ2-7
v_call: TRBV10-3
cdr3_aa: ATTGTSGLYEQY

j_call: TRBJ2-2
v_call: TRBV30
cdr3_aa: AWSTSRVSAGELF

j_call: TRBJ2-3
v_call: TRBV5-1
cdr3_aa: ASTRISSGTTDTQY

j_call: TRBJ1-2
v_call: TRBV5-1
cdr3_aa: ASSLEGRLLWGYT

j_call: TRBJ2-7
v_call: TRBV7-7
cdr3_aa: ASSLQVGEHYEQY

j_call: TRBJ2-1
v_call: TRBV7-8
cdr3_aa: ATSTSGDYNEQF

j_call: TRBJ2-3
v_call: TRBV7-9
cdr3_aa: ASSVAVEAGTDTQY

j_call: TRBJ1-2
v_call: TRBV5-6
cdr3_aa: ASSLEGGYT

j_call: TRBJ1-1
v_call: TRBV7-8
cdr3_aa: ASSLGKDGDTEAF

j_call: TRBJ1-5
v_call: TRBV28
cdr3_aa: ASSYRLYSNQPQH

j_call: TRBJ2-7
v_call: TRBV6-9
cdr3_aa: ASSSSLLSYEQY

j_call: TRBJ2-7
v_call: TRBV28
cdr3_aa: ASSFLAGGLYKYEQY

j_call: TRBJ2-7
v_call: TRBV10-3
cdr3_aa: AISAGGSSYEQY

j_call: TRBJ2-7
v_call: TRBV5-1
cdr3_aa: ASSLTRDSTYEQY

j_call: TRBJ2-7
v_call: TRBV28
cdr3_aa: ASSNFEGQGN

j_call: TRBJ2-5
v_call: TRBV5-1
cdr3_aa: ASSSGQETQY

j_call: TRBJ1-1
v_call: TRBV18
cdr3_aa: ASSRQGEPNTEAF

j_call: TRBJ2-7
v_call: TRBV7-2
cdr3_aa: ASSLALRDEQY

j_call: TRBJ2-7
v_call: TRBV6-6
cdr3_aa: ASSYSRASGRYEQY

j_call: TRBJ1-5
v_call: TRBV5-1
cdr3_aa: ASADGADQPQH

j_call: TRBJ2-7
v_call: TRBV27
cdr3_aa: ASGPGPHEQY

j_call: TRBJ2-7
v_call: TRBV28
cdr3_aa: ASSYAWQRELGEQY

j_call: TRBJ2-1
v_call: TRBV20-1
cdr3_aa: SARRSFEQF

j_call: TRBJ1-5
v_call: TRBV6-5
cdr3_aa: ASSYSYTNQPQH

j_call: TRBJ1-4
v_call: TRBV7-8
cdr3_aa: ASSLGQNEKLF

j_call: TRBJ2-5
v_call: TRBV27
cdr3_aa: ASSRGTAETQY

j_call: TRBJ2-7
v_call: TRBV2
cdr3_aa: ASTLSSYEQY

j_call: TRBJ1-1
v_call: TRBV6-6
cdr3_aa: ASNRGLGNTEAF

j_call: TRBJ2-5
v_call: TRBV5-1
cdr3_aa: ASSQRRETQY

j_call: TRBJ1-1
v_call: TRBV11-1
cdr3_aa: ASRSMGGLGAEAF

j_call: TRBJ2-1
v_call: TRBV7-8
cdr3_aa: ASSLAYKDRGRGNEQF

j_call: TRBJ2-3
v_call: TRBV18
cdr3_aa: ASSPPRGRLDTQY

j_call: TRBJ2-7
v_call: TRBV21-1
cdr3_aa: ASSKQTLRQVSSRYEQY

j_call: TRBJ2-3
v_call: TRBV11-2
cdr3_aa: ASSLGGPGETDTQY

j_call: TRBJ2-7
v_call: TRBV11-2
cdr3_aa: ASSLASEGGYEQY

j_call: TRBJ2-5
v_call: TRBV6-5
cdr3_aa: ASSYSNLETQY

j_call: TRBJ2-1
v_call: TRBV18
cdr3_aa: ASSPPQGSYNEQF

j_call: TRBJ1-2
v_call: TRBV6-5
cdr3_aa: ASSYRIYEGYT

j_call: TRBJ2-3
v_call: TRBV15
cdr3_aa: ATRQGATDTQY

j_call: TRBJ2-7
v_call: TRBV18
cdr3_aa: ASSPKTSGTYEQY

j_call: TRBJ1-2
v_call: TRBV9
cdr3_aa: ASSLPAGQPNYGYT

j_call: TRBJ1-4
v_call: TRBV28
cdr3_aa: ASRGWEKLF